This passage covers 13 T cell receptor beta chains from one sample sequenced in a study of blood T cell repertoires in COVID-19. Sequenced by immunoSEQ multiplex PCR; TCRdb stores in-frame clones only, minus some. The table lists approximately 53,000 clones, about 72% of them singletons, with about 6% in the top ten. Sequencing was done on a sample of PBMCs or T cells enriched from blood (not recorded which). These receptor sequences come from a woman in her forties or fifties with acute COVID-19.

CDR3 sequence reads: CASSIKQGGSYEQYF. In DNA form, the CDR3 reads TGTGCCAGTAGTATAAAGCAGGGTGGAAGCTACGAGCAGTACTTC. The chain uses TRBV19 and TRBJ2-7; D is perhaps TRBD1 (5 bases). Germline V gene lookup returns CDR1 LNHDA and CDR2 SQIVND (reference sequence). The V and J ends lost 2 bases and 3 bases respectively, with 14 bases between them. This CDR3 comprises 15 residues.

The genes are TRBV24-1 and TRBJ2-3; TRBD2 matches 12 bases. Germline V lookup: CDR1 KGHDR, CDR2 SFDVKD. This CDR3 is 16 amino acids long. With 5 bases clipped from V and 5 bases from J, the junction kept 7 bases outside the gene matches. The CDR3 is CATSAPSGGAGDTQYF. The CDR3 DNA is TGTGCCACCAGTGCCCCTAGCGGGGGGGCCGGAGATACGCAGTATTTT.

The chain has TRBV3-1 (or the pseudogene TRBV3-2) and TRBJ2-5; the D gene is possibly TRBD1 (6 bases). The CDR3 is made up of 16 amino acids. Between the trimmed V and J ends, which lost 0 bases and 5 bases, there was a span of 16 bases. Germline V gene lookup returns CDR1 LGHDT and CDR2 YNNKEL (reference sequence). The CDR3: CASSQDRGTWGETQYF. The CDR3 DNA reads TGTGCCAGCAGCCAAGATAGGGGGACATGGGGGGAGACCCAGTACTTC.

The rearrangement uses TRBV29-1 and TRBJ1-4; 10 nucleotides match TRBD1. J gave up 7 bases and V 4 bases, and 9 bases lay outside the gene matches. From germline, CDR1 is SQVTM and CDR2 ANQGSEA. CDR3 size: 15 residues. The CDR3 sequence: CSVGERGTGAEKLFF. The DNA of the CDR3 is TGCAGCGTTGGCGAGAGGGGGACAGGGGCTGAAAAACTGTTTTTT.

The V gene is TRBV28, the J gene TRBJ2-3; D is unclear. Germline V lookup: CDR1 MDHEN, CDR2 SYDVKM. CDR3 size: 12 residues. The V gene lost 6 bases and the J gene lost 3 bases, with 7 bases spanning the gap. The CDR3 region has the DNA TGTGCCAGCAGCGAGCGAACAGATACGCAGTATTTT. Encoded protein: CASSERTDTQYF.

This clone was detected once. The V and J genes are TRBV4-2 and TRBJ1-4, with D perhaps matching TRBD1 (5 bases). The germline V gene encodes CDR1 LGHNA and CDR2 YNFKEQ. The CDR3 consists of 15 residues. Deletions cut 5 bases from V and 6 bases from J, with 16 bases between. The CDR3 DNA reads TGTGCCAGCAGCAGGACTTGGGGGGGGGATGAAAAACTGTTTTTT. Translating it yields CASSRTWGGDEKLFF.

The chain has TRBV6-5 and TRBJ2-3, with D possibly being TRBD1 (5 bases). The germline V and J ends were trimmed by 1 base and 3 bases, with 8 bases remaining between them. The CDR3 is 14 residues long. The germline V gene has CDR1 MNHEY and CDR2 SVGAGI. CDR3 in DNA: TGTGCCAGCAGTTACTTATCAGGGACAGATACGCAGTATTTT. Translated: CASSYLSGTDTQYF.

V usage is TRBV19 and J usage is TRBJ1-2, with D maybe TRBD1 (5 bases). V was trimmed by 7 bases and J by 2 bases, leaving 17 bases between them. The CDR3 has 15 amino acids. Germline V gene data show CDR1 as LNHDA and CDR2 as SQIVND (reference sequence). The CDR3 nucleotides read TGTGCCAGTAATAACCCCGGTGGGGCCAACTATGGCTACACCTTC. This translates into CASNNPGGANYGYTF.

This chain links TRBV7-3 with TRBJ2-1; 10 nucleotides align to TRBD1. Germline CDR1 and CDR2: SGHTA and FQGTGA. The CDR3 extends over 15 amino acids. J was trimmed by 2 bases and V by 6 bases; bases with no gene match: 4. The chain's CDR3 is CASRAGTGAYNEQFF. The CDR3 region has the DNA TGTGCCAGCAGGGCCGGGACAGGGGCCTACAATGAGCAGTTCTTC.

CDR3 nucleotide sequence: TGTGCCAGCAGCCGGACAGGGAGTGGCTACACCTTC. Protein product: CASSRTGSGYTF. This chain links TRBV7-8 with TRBJ1-2, with 8 nucleotides matching TRBD1. Per the germline V gene, CDR1 is SGHVS and CDR2 is FQNEAQ. The ends lost 5 bases at V and 7 bases at J; junction bases unmatched: 3. The length of the CDR3 is 12 residues.

The chain joins TRBV5-6 to TRBJ1-1, with TRBD1 matching 8 bases. This CDR3 contains 19 residues. The V and J ends lost 1 base and 1 base, in that order; junction bases with no gene match: 15. Germline V gene lookup returns CDR1 SGHDT and CDR2 YYEEEE. CDR3 residues: CASSLMADTTGGGNTEAFF. The CDR3 nucleotides are TGTGCCAGCAGCTTGATGGCCGACACCACAGGGGGAGGGAACACTGAAGCTTTCTTT.

This clone was counted only a few times. This chain uses TRBV5-1 with TRBJ1-5, with 8 positions matching TRBD1. Germline CDR1 and CDR2: SGHRS and YFSETQ. Trimming cost V 5 bases and J 5 bases; bases outside gene matches: 9. The CDR3 covers 15 residues. CDR3 bases: TGCGCCAGCAGTCCAGGACAGGGAGGGGATCAGCCCCAGCATTTT. Protein product: CASSPGQGGDQPQHF.

The V and J genes are TRBV9 and TRBJ1-6; D unclear. V was trimmed by 1 base and J by 7 bases, leaving 12 bases between them. CDR3 length: 15 amino acids. Germline V gene data show CDR1 as SGDLS and CDR2 as YYNGEE. The CDR3: CASSVRRQSNSPLHF. The CDR3 DNA follows: TGTGCCAGCAGCGTAAGGAGGCAGTCCAATTCACCCCTCCACTTT.